This is a list of T cell receptor beta chains from one sample in a study of blood T cell repertoires in COVID-19. Method: immunoSEQ multiplex PCR; TCRdb's copy keeps in-frame clones and lacks some. The sample has 200,000 to 250,000 clones, about 85% seen once. The specimen sequenced was PBMCs or T cells enriched from blood (not recorded which). These TCRs come from a man aged 40-50 years who had recovered from COVID-19. Both conserved end residues are part of each CDR3. A D gene is named only where the DNA matches it firmly. Size is stated for part of the rows, as once, few or many counts, or as a class when the clone is expanded.

. TRBJ2-7 TRBV6-6 . TGTGCCAGCAGTTACTCTGACTCATCCGAGCAGTACTTC CASSYSDSSEQYF
. TRBJ2-1 TRBV19 TRBD2 TGTGCCAGTAGTATGAGAGCGGGAGGTACCTACAATGAGCAGTTCTTC CASSMRAGGTYNEQFF
. TRBJ1-6 TRBV5-4 TRBD1 TGTGCCAGCAGCTACGGACAGGGGCAATCACCCCTCCACTTT CASSYGQGQSPLHF
. TRBJ1-2 TRBV29-1 . TGCAGCGTTGAGGGGGGGAGAGATGGCTACACCTTC CSVEGGRDGYTF
. TRBJ2-3 TRBV2 TRBD2 TGTGCCACACTTAGCGGGAGCAGCACAGATACGCAGTATTTT CATLSGSSTDTQYF
. TRBJ2-7 TRBV6-5 . TGTGCCAGTACCGTCCCCGGTGCCCCCTACGAGCAGTACTTC CASTVPGAPYEQYF
once TRBJ1-3 TRBV9 TRBD1 TGTGCCAGCAGCGTACAGGGGGCGGTTGGAAACACCATATATTTT CASSVQGAVGNTIYF
. TRBJ2-5 TRBV9 TRBD1 TGTGCCAGCAGCGTATATGGGGGACAGGAGACCCAGTACTTC CASSVYGGQETQYF
. TRBJ1-4 TRBV18 . TGTGCCAGCTCACCATCACAGTCCCTTGCGGGGGTAGGGATCTTT CASSPSQSLAGVGIF
. TRBJ1-1 TRBV21-1 . TGTGCCAGCAGATACCTCGCGGGGGCTGGTGAAGCTTTCTTT CASRYLAGAGEAFF
once TRBJ2-2 TRBV4-1 . TGCGCCAGCAGCCACTTTGAACAGTTCACCGGGGAGCTGTTTTTT CASSHFEQFTGELFF
. TRBJ2-5 TRBV4-1 TRBD2 TGCGCCAGCAGCCAAGACGGTGCGGGCGGCGGGAGCCAAGAGACCCAGTACTTC CASSQDGAGGGSQETQYF
. TRBJ1-4 TRBV7-9 TRBD1 TGTGCCAGCAGCCCTCGGACAGGGGGCGGTGAAAAACTGTTTTTT CASSPRTGGGEKLFF
. TRBJ2-2 TRBV19 . TGTGCCAGTAGTATTTGGGGGCGGAACACCGGGGAGCTGTTTTTT CASSIWGRNTGELFF
. TRBJ2-7 TRBV6-1 . TGTGCCAGCAGTGAATATGGCAGGGAGGCCTACGAGCAGTACTTC CASSEYGREAYEQYF
. TRBJ1-2 TRBV18 TRBD1 TGTGCCAGCTCACCCGGGGACAGCTTCTATGGCTACACCTTC CASSPGDSFYGYTF
. TRBJ2-7 TRBV6-2/TRBV6-3 . TGTGCCAGCAGTCCCGAGGGTTCAAACTCGGGCGAGCAGTACTTC CASSPEGSNSGEQYF
. TRBJ2-1 TRBV2 TRBD2 TGTGCCAGCAGGGCCCGATCTAGCGGGAGTGCGAGTGAGCAGTTCTTC CASRARSSGSASEQFF
. TRBJ1-1 TRBV29-1 . TGCAGCGTTGAAGCGAGGGACAAGCCTGAAGCTTTCTTT CSVEARDKPEAFF
few TRBJ1-1 TRBV7-3 TRBD1 TGTGCCAGCAGCAAGGACCCAGGGGGGAACACTGAAGCTTTCTTT CASSKDPGGNTEAFF
. TRBJ2-4 TRBV29-1 TRBD1 TGCAGCGTAGAGACAGGGATGGCCAAAAACATTCAGTACTTC CSVETGMAKNIQYF
. TRBJ1-2 TRBV4-1 TRBD1 TGCGCCAGCAGCAACCCGGGACAGGGGAACTATGGCTACACCTTC CASSNPGQGNYGYTF
. TRBJ1-1 TRBV4-1 . TGCGCCAGCAGCCAAGTTCCGGGGGTAGCTGAAGCTTTCTTT CASSQVPGVAEAFF
. TRBJ1-2 TRBV6-5 TRBD1 TGTGCCAGCAGGGACAGGGGGCACTATGGCTACACCTTC CASRDRGHYGYTF
. TRBJ2-7 TRBV19 . TGTGCCAGTAGTATAGGAGGTCTCGAGCAGTACTTC CASSIGGLEQYF
. TRBJ1-3 TRBV5-8 . TGTGCCAGCAGCACCGGCGGCAGTCCCGGAAACACCATATATTTT CASSTGGSPGNTIYF
. TRBJ2-1 TRBV27 . TGTGCCAGCAGCCCAGGGGTTAGCTCCTACAATGAGCAGTTCTTC CASSPGVSSYNEQFF
few TRBJ2-7 TRBV20-1 TRBD1 TGCAGTGCTACCGACGGGACAGGGAAGTACTTC CSATDGTGKYF
few TRBJ2-1 TRBV5-1 TRBD1 TGCGCCAGCAGCTTGGGCAGGGGGAGCTCCTACAATGAGCAGTTCTTC CASSLGRGSSYNEQFF
once TRBJ2-1 TRBV7-3 . TGTGCCAGCAGCTTATTGAGTTTAAAGAGGGGGAGCTCCTACAATGAGCAGTTCTTC CASSLLSLKRGSSYNEQFF
. TRBJ2-3 TRBV9 . TGTGCCAGCAGCGCCCAACAGGGAACAGATACGCAGTATTTT CASSAQQGTDTQYF
. TRBJ1-2 TRBV2 . TGTGCCAGCAGTTCCGGGACAACGAGAGGCTACACCTTC CASSSGTTRGYTF
. TRBJ2-2 TRBV6-2/TRBV6-3 TRBD1 TGTGCCAGCAGTTCACAGGGGGAGACCGGGGAGCTGTTTTTT CASSSQGETGELFF
. TRBJ2-7 TRBV5-1 TRBD2 TGCGCCAGCAGCTTGGTGACTAGCGGCGTGGGGGAGCAGTACTTC CASSLVTSGVGEQYF
. TRBJ2-2 TRBV5-1 TRBD1 TGCGCCAGCAGCTTGGCCGACAGGGCGGTGAACACCGGGGAGCTGTTTTTT CASSLADRAVNTGELFF
once TRBJ2-1 TRBV7-2 . TGTGCCAGCAGCTTATCCGGGAGCGATGAGCAGTTCTTC CASSLSGSDEQFF